The TCR beta chain under discussion was sequenced for a study of T cells in localized non-small cell lung cancer. Notes on the study in general: A median of about 52 clones ranked among the top 100 in tumor appeared in adjacent lung. It remains possible that heterogeneity exists, since only one tumor region was sequenced.

The data were produced by immunoSEQ multiplex PCR, yet TCRdb's version contains in-frame clones alone and is incomplete. The sample holds about 26,000 clones, approximately 78% seen once. With respect to this clone: What it binds is unknown.

The CDR3 contains 15 residues. V lost 5 bases to trimming and J lost 2 bases, with 10 bases between them. Germline V gene sequence: CDR1 SNHLY, CDR2 FYNNEI. V is TRBV2 and J is TRBJ1-6, with D unresolved. Sequencing was performed on peripheral blood, taken before any cancer treatment. This TCR was sampled from a woman aged 35 to 75 with stage I lung adenocarcinoma. The CDR3 loop is CASSREGPYNSPLHF. For the CDR3, the DNA is TGTGCCAGCAGTCGCGAGGGCCCCTATAATTCACCCCTCCACTTT.